This TCR beta chain was retrieved from a study of Graves' ophthalmopathy and Graves' hyperthyroidism. Study outcomes and limitations: Blood also carried most expanded thyroid clonotypes exceeding 0.001 frequency. Ophthalmopathy progression prediction by the model yielded a sensitivity of 70.59% and a specificity of roughly 72%.

CDR3 regions of TCR beta were amplified from RNA transcripts. Scientists carried out first-round RT-PCR using HTBI primers and then a second-round multiplex PCR. TCRdb redid the calling of the multiplex PCR reads with MiXCR, one entry per CDR3 protein. The data hold a few hundred thousand distinct CDR3 sequences, with 15% observed a single time. This clonotype was recorded at least ten times. The antigen remains unidentified. Reliance was placed on clinical symptoms, serum thyroxine, TRAb, thyroid ultrasound and orbital computed tomography for diagnosis. Trimming pared 7 bases from V and 1 base from J, leaving 14 bases between. Germline loops: CDR1 SGHKS, CDR2 YYEKEE (reference sequence). This CDR3 comprises 14 residues.

The chain links TRBV5-5 to TRBJ1-1; a weak D match, TRBD1 (6 bases). This sequence originates from a woman under 30 with stable Graves' hyperthyroidism. Sequencing used peripheral blood. The CDR3 DNA reads as TGTGCCAGCCTTCCACTGACAGGGAACACTGAAGCTTTCTTT. Translated, it gives CASLPLTGNTEAFF.